This T cell receptor (beta chain) was documented in a study of blood T cell repertoires in COVID-19. Across the study: COVID-19 samples collected from the United States, Italy and Spain covered acute and convalescent phases. PBMCs, B-cell-depleted T cells, or T cells were the source of the cDNA or gDNA that made up the material.

This clone was observed a single time. Profiled with immunoSEQ multiplex PCR; TCRdb holds only in-frame clones, not every one. This sample has fewer than 350,000 clones, with approximately 85% found just once. The study drew participants aged about 18 to 89 years from 20 to 30 US areas. Participant-given clinical history determined each cohort assignment. This sequence was found in a man aged 25-45 years who had recovered from COVID-19. The sample comprised PBMCs or T cells enriched from blood (not recorded which).

CDR3 nucleotides: TGTGCCAGCAGTACCCAGGAGAACACTGAAGCTTTCTTT. Amino acid sequence: CASSTQENTEAFF. The gene calls are TRBV2 and TRBJ1-1; D remains ambiguous. Per germline, CDR1 SNHLY and CDR2 FYNNEI. The V and J ends lost 5 bases and 1 base respectively, with 8 bases between them. The CDR3 extends over 13 amino acids.